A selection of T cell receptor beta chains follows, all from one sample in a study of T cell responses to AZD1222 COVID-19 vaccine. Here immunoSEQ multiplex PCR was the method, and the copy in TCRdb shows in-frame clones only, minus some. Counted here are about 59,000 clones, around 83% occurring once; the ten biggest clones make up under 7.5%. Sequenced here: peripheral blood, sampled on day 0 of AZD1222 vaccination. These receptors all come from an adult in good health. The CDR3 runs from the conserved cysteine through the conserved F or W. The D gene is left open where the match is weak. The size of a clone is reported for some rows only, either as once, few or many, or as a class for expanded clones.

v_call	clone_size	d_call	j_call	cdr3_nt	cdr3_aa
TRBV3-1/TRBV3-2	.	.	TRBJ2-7	TGTGCCAGCAGCCCTAAAAGGGACTTCCCCGAGCAGTACTTC	CASSPKRDFPEQYF
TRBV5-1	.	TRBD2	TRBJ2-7	TGCGCCAGCAGCTCTGGTGGACTAGCGGGGGGGAACTCCTACGAGCAGTACTTC	CASSSGGLAGGNSYEQYF
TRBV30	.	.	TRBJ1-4	TGTGCCTGGAGTTGGGAGGAAAAACTGTTTTTT	CAWSWEEKLFF
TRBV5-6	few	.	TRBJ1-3	TGTGCCAGCAGACCCGCCGGGGTAGGAAACACCATATATTTT	CASRPAGVGNTIYF
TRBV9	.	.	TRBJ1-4	TGTGCCAGCAGCTCCGGGACCCCGGTGGGTGAAAAACTGTTTTTT	CASSSGTPVGEKLFF
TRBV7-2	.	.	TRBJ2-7	TGTGCCAGCAGCTCGGGACGGAGCTCCTACGAGCAGTACTTC	CASSSGRSSYEQYF
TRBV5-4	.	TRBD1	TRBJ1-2	TGTGCCAGCAGCTTGGGGGACAGAGTTGACTATGGCTACACCTTC	CASSLGDRVDYGYTF
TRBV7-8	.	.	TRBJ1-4	TGTGCCAGCAGCCACCCTACGACTAATGAAAAACTGTTTTTT	CASSHPTTNEKLFF
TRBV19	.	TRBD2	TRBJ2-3	TGTGCCAGTAGTAGACTAGCGCTTGATACGCAGTATTTT	CASSRLALDTQYF
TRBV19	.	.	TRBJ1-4	TGTGCCAGTAGTATAGTGGGAACTAATGAAAAACTGTTTTTT	CASSIVGTNEKLFF
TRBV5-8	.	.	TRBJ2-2	TGTGCCAGCAATCCACAGGGTCACGGGGAGCTGTTTTTT	CASNPQGHGELFF
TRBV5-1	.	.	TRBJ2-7	TGCGCCAGTAGGACCGAGAGCTCCTACGAGCAGTACTTC	CASRTESSYEQYF
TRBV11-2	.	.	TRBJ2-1	TGTGCCAGCAGCTGGGACGGAAACAATGAGCAGTTCTTC	CASSWDGNNEQFF
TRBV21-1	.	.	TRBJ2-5	TGTGCCAGCAGCCCACGGACAGGGGGCGAGACCCAGTACTTC	CASSPRTGGETQYF
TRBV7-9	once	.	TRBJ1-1	TGTGCCAGCAGCTTAGTCTCTAGTGGCACTGAAGCTTTCTTT	CASSLVSSGTEAFF
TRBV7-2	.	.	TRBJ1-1	TGTGCCAGCAGCTTCCTAATGAACACTGAAGCTTTCTTT	CASSFLMNTEAFF
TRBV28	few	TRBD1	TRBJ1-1	TGTGCCAGCCCTCCCGCGGGGACAGGAATGAACACTGAAGCTTTCTTT	CASPPAGTGMNTEAFF
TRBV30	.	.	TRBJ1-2	TGTGCCTGGTCCGGGACACGGCCCGGCTACACCTTC	CAWSGTRPGYTF
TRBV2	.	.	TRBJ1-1	TGTGCCAGCAGTCCGGGGGGACCGAACACTGAAGCTTTCTTT	CASSPGGPNTEAFF
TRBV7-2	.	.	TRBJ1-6	TGTGCCAGCAGCTTAGGTCGGGGGGTCAGTTCTAATAATTCACCCCTCCACTTT	CASSLGRGVSSNNSPLHF
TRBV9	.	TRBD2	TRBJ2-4	TGTGCCAGCAGCGAACTAGCGGGGGGTCTTCTAGCCAAAAACATTCAGTACTTC	CASSELAGGLLAKNIQYF
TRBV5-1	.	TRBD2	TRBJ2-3	TGCGCCAGCAGCTTGGTACGGGGGGGCCCTGATACGCAGTATTTT	CASSLVRGGPDTQYF
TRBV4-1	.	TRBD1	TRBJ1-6	TGCGCCAGCAGCCACCCTGTGGGGACAGGGGGTGGACCCCTCCACTTT	CASSHPVGTGGGPLHF
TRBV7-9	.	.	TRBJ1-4	TGTGCCAGCAGCTTCACTTTAACTAATGAAAAACTGTTTTTT	CASSFTLTNEKLFF
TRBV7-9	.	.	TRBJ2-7	TGTGCCAGCAGCTTACCCCTGTCCTCCTACGAGCAGTACTTC	CASSLPLSSYEQYF
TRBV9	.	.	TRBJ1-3	TGTGCCAGCAGCCCGCGGACAGTTTTCTCACCCTCTGGAAACACCATATATTTT	CASSPRTVFSPSGNTIYF
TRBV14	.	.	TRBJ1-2	TGTGCCAGCAGCCAAGTCCCAGCCGCCTACACCTTC	CASSQVPAAYTF
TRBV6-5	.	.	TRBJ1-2	TGTGCCAGCAGTTCCCGAGGGAGGGGCCACTATGGCTACACCTTC	CASSSRGRGHYGYTF
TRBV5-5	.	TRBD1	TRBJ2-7	TGTGCCAGCAGCTTGACAGGGGGCGCCCGACCCGTGTTCTCCTACGAGCAGTACTTC	CASSLTGGARPVFSYEQYF
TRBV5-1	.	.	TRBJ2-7	TGCGCCAGCAGCTTGTCCACCCCCTTATACGAGCAGTACTTC	CASSLSTPLYEQYF
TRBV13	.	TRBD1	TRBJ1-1	TGTGCCAGCAGCTCCGGGACAGGTTTTTTGGCTGAAGCTTTCTTT	CASSSGTGFLAEAFF
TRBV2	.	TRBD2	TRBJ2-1	TGTGCCAGCAGTCCCCTAGCGGGGGGGCGATTTGAGCAGTTCTTC	CASSPLAGGRFEQFF
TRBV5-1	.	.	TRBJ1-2	TGCGCCAGCAGCTTGGGGACCGACAGTTCTGGCTACACCTTC	CASSLGTDSSGYTF
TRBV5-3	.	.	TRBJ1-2	TGTGCCAGAAGACGGCGAGGTATAAGTTCCAACTATGGCTACACCTTC	CARRRRGISSNYGYTF
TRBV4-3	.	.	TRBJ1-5	TGCGCCAGCAGCCAAGAATTCTACATTGAGCGCAATCAGCCCCAGCATTTT	CASSQEFYIERNQPQHF
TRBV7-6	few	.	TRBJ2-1	TGTGCCAGCAGCTTAGGCGTAGATCTATACAATGAGCAGTTCTTC	CASSLGVDLYNEQFF
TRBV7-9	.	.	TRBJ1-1	TGTGCCAGCTCCATGTCGACGGTGACTGAAGCTTTCTTT	CASSMSTVTEAFF
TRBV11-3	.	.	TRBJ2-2	TGTGCCAGCAGCCTTGACCGAACGTACGGGGAGCTGTTTTTT	CASSLDRTYGELFF
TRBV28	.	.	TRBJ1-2	TGTGCCAGCAGTCCGGGGGACAATTACTATGGCTACACCTTC	CASSPGDNYYGYTF
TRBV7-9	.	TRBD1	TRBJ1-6	TGTGCCAGCAGCCTCCAGGGGGCCGCCTATAATTCACCCCTCCACTTT	CASSLQGAAYNSPLHF
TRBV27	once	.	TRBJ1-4	TGTGCCAGCAGACCTACCAGGGTAGAAAAACTGTTTTTT	CASRPTRVEKLFF
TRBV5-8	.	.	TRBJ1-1	TGTGCCAGCCCGTCTGGGGAACAGGTTCCTAACACTGAAGCTTTCTTT	CASPSGEQVPNTEAFF
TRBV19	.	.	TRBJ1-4	TGTGCCAGTACGTGGGACCCGTCGAATGGTAATGAAAAACTGTTTTTT	CASTWDPSNGNEKLFF
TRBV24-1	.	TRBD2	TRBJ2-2	TGTGCCACCAGTGAGGCGGGGGGGCACACCGGGGAGCTGTTTTTT	CATSEAGGHTGELFF
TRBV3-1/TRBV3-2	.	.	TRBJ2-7	TGTGCCAGCAGCCCAGGGGGGGGACCCTACTACGAGCAGTACTTC	CASSPGGGPYYEQYF
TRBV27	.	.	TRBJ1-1	TGTGCCAGCAGCTTAGGGGGAGACACTGAAGCTTTCTTT	CASSLGGDTEAFF
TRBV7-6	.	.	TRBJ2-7	TGTGCCAGCAGCTTACGTCCGGCAGCAAAGTCCTACGAGCAGTACTTC	CASSLRPAAKSYEQYF
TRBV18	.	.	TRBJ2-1	TGTGCCAGCTCGCCACCACTGGGGAATGAGCAGTTCTTC	CASSPPLGNEQFF
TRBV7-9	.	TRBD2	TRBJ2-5	TGTGCCAGCAGCTTAGATCCGCGGGGGGGCAAAAAGACCCAGTACTTC	CASSLDPRGGKKTQYF
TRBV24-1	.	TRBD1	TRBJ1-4	TGTGCCACCTGCGGCGGGACAGGGAATGAAAAACTGTTTTTT	CATCGGTGNEKLFF
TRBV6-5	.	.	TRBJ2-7	TGTGCCAGCAGTTTATCCGGGCAGGGCGAGCAGTACTTC	CASSLSGQGEQYF
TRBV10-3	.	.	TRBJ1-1	TGTGCCATCAGTGCGCGGGGGGCAGGTGAAGCTTTCTTT	CAISARGAGEAFF
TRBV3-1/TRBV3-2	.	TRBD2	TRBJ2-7	TGTGCCAGCGGAACCAAGCGGGGGATCTTCTACGAGCAGTACTTC	CASGTKRGIFYEQYF
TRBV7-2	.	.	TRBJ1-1	TGTGCCAGCAGCTTCGGAATCGACACTGAAGCTTTCTTT	CASSFGIDTEAFF